This is a list of T cell receptor beta chains from one sample in a study of blood T cells in healthy people across ages. TCRdb passed the 5' RACE reads through MiXCR, listing each CDR3 protein once. The sample holds 780,000 or so distinct CDR3 sequences; roughly three fifths are singletons and the top ten take more than 25%. The sequencing sample was made of blood. The receptors shown here come from a man aged 40-50 years in good health. The CDR3 runs from the conserved cysteine through the conserved F or W. The D gene is left open where the match is weak. A clone size is listed for some rows: how often the clone was seen (once, few, many), or a class if it is expanded.

D: .
V: TRBV7-6
size: .
J: TRBJ1-3
CDR3: CASSLGQFSGNTIYF
DNA: TGTGCCAGCAGCCTAGGACAGTTCTCTGGAAACACCATATATTTT

D: TRBD1
V: TRBV20-1
size: .
J: TRBJ2-7
CDR3: CSARGWDRDYEQYF
DNA: TGCAGTGCTAGAGGATGGGACAGGGACTACGAGCAGTACTTC

D: .
V: TRBV27
size: .
J: TRBJ2-7
CDR3: CASSLGELGYEQYF
DNA: TGTGCCAGCAGTTTAGGGGAGTTGGGCTACGAGCAGTACTTC

D: TRBD1
V: TRBV6-5
size: .
J: TRBJ1-5
CDR3: CASRGAGQGTQPQHF
DNA: TGTGCCAGCAGGGGGGCGGGACAGGGGACTCAGCCCCAGCATTTT

D: .
V: TRBV12-3/TRBV12-4
size: .
J: TRBJ2-1
CDR3: CASTLGIVYNEQFF
DNA: TGTGCCAGCACCTTAGGGATTGTCTACAATGAGCAGTTCTTC

D: .
V: TRBV5-1
size: .
J: TRBJ1-2
CDR3: CASSATGRNYGYTF
DNA: TGCGCCAGCAGCGCGACAGGCAGAAATTATGGCTACACCTTC

D: .
V: TRBV27
size: .
J: TRBJ2-7
CDR3: CASNTYPGSEQYF
DNA: TGTGCCAGCAATACATATCCAGGGAGCGAGCAGTACTTC

D: TRBD2
V: TRBV2
size: few
J: TRBJ2-3
CDR3: CASRDMVSGGTDTQYF
DNA: TGTGCCAGCAGGGATATGGTTAGCGGGGGCACAGATACGCAGTATTTT

D: TRBD1
V: TRBV28
size: many
J: TRBJ1-2
CDR3: CASRTGGYGYTF
DNA: TGTGCCAGCAGGACAGGGGGGTATGGCTACACCTTC

D: .
V: TRBV14
size: few
J: TRBJ1-1
CDR3: CASSLEGRTEAFF
DNA: TGTGCCAGCAGCCTCGAGGGGAGGACTGAAGCTTTCTTT

D: TRBD1
V: TRBV5-1
size: .
J: TRBJ1-2
CDR3: CASRNAYRGPNYGYTF
DNA: TGCGCCAGCCGGAATGCTTACAGGGGGCCAAACTATGGCTACACCTTC

D: .
V: TRBV27
size: .
J: TRBJ2-7
CDR3: CASSSQYDSYEQYF
DNA: TGTGCCAGCAGTTCCCAATACGACAGTTACGAGCAGTACTTC

D: .
V: TRBV16
size: .
J: TRBJ1-2
CDR3: CASSHSGGRPTNYGYTF
DNA: TGTGCCAGCAGCCACTCCGGGGGACGGCCTACTAACTATGGCTACACCTTC

D: .
V: TRBV15
size: .
J: TRBJ2-2
CDR3: CATSRTTWDTGELFF
DNA: TGTGCCACCAGCAGGACGACCTGGGACACCGGGGAGCTGTTTTTT

D: .
V: TRBV6-1
size: .
J: TRBJ2-7
CDR3: CASRKGTASYNEQYF
DNA: TGTGCCAGCAGAAAAGGGACGGCTTCCTACAATGAGCAGTACTTC

D: .
V: TRBV5-4
size: .
J: TRBJ2-7
CDR3: CASSLSAGPQYEQYF
DNA: TGTGCCAGCAGCTTGTCTGCGGGGCCCCAATACGAGCAGTACTTC

D: TRBD2
V: TRBV28
size: .
J: TRBJ2-5
CDR3: CASRRLSREQYF
DNA: TGTGCCAGCAGGCGTCTTTCGCGGGAGCAGTACTTC

D: TRBD2
V: TRBV6-2/TRBV6-3
size: .
J: TRBJ2-5
CDR3: CASSATSGTVGETQYF
DNA: TGTGCCAGCAGTGCAACTAGCGGGACGGTCGGAGAGACCCAGTACTTC

D: TRBD1
V: TRBV25-1
size: .
J: TRBJ1-6
CDR3: CASSEILGQGNSPLHF
DNA: TGTGCCAGCAGTGAAATCCTGGGACAGGGGAATTCACCCCTCCACTTT

D: .
V: TRBV4-3
size: .
J: TRBJ2-7
CDR3: CASSQDRLMGLTYEQYF
DNA: TGCGCCAGCAGCCAAGATCGTCTTATGGGACTTACCTACGAGCAGTACTTC

D: .
V: TRBV7-2
size: .
J: TRBJ1-1
CDR3: CASRRQFSEAFF
DNA: TGTGCCAGCAGACGACAGTTCTCTGAAGCTTTCTTT

D: TRBD2
V: TRBV15
size: .
J: TRBJ2-4
CDR3: CATSSWGGLPIVAKNIQYF
DNA: TGTGCCACCAGCAGCTGGGGGGGACTCCCAATTGTTGCCAAAAACATTCAGTACTTC

D: .
V: TRBV6-6
size: .
J: TRBJ2-3
CDR3: CASRTSTSTDTQYF
DNA: TGTGCCAGCAGGACATCTACTAGCACAGATACGCAGTATTTT

D: TRBD2
V: TRBV12-3/TRBV12-4
size: .
J: TRBJ2-5
CDR3: CASTLTSGVWETQYF
DNA: TGTGCCAGCACCCTCACTAGCGGGGTTTGGGAGACCCAGTACTTC

D: TRBD2
V: TRBV4-2
size: .
J: TRBJ2-5
CDR3: CASSQEERGQETQYF
DNA: TGTGCCAGCAGCCAAGAGGAGCGGGGACAAGAGACCCAGTACTTC

D: TRBD1
V: TRBV24-1
size: .
J: TRBJ2-2
CDR3: CATSVGTGIGELFF
DNA: TGTGCCACCAGTGTCGGGACAGGGATCGGGGAGCTGTTTTTT

D: TRBD2
V: TRBV20-1
size: .
J: TRBJ2-7
CDR3: CSAISGGASYNEQYF
DNA: TGCAGTGCTATCAGCGGGGGGGCCTCCTACAATGAGCAGTACTTC

D: .
V: TRBV6-2/TRBV6-3
size: .
J: TRBJ2-7
CDR3: CASSYFAGRTYEQYF
DNA: TGTGCCAGCAGTTACTTCGCGGGGCGAACCTACGAGCAGTACTTC

D: TRBD1
V: TRBV27
size: once
J: TRBJ1-2
CDR3: CASSPQPGQYGYTF
DNA: TGTGCCAGCAGTCCCCAACCGGGACAGTACGGCTACACCTTC

D: .
V: TRBV12-3/TRBV12-4
size: .
J: TRBJ2-7
CDR3: CASRQEVDYEQYF
DNA: TGTGCCAGCAGGCAAGAGGTGGACTACGAGCAGTACTTC

D: .
V: TRBV29-1
size: .
J: TRBJ2-1
CDR3: CSVEGSGRRFF
DNA: TGCAGCGTTGAAGGATCAGGACGTCGGTTCTTC

D: TRBD1
V: TRBV28
size: .
J: TRBJ1-2
CDR3: CASSQTLSSGTGDYGYTF
DNA: TGTGCCAGCAGCCAAACCCTAAGCAGCGGGACAGGGGACTATGGCTACACCTTC

D: .
V: TRBV18
size: few
J: TRBJ2-5
CDR3: CASSPSMVQAAETQYF
DNA: TGTGCCAGCTCACCATCAATGGTTCAGGCCGCGGAGACCCAGTACTTC

D: .
V: TRBV5-1
size: .
J: TRBJ2-1
CDR3: CASSPSTYLNEQFF
DNA: TGCGCCAGCAGCCCGAGTACATACCTTAATGAGCAGTTCTTC

D: TRBD2
V: TRBV12-3/TRBV12-4
size: .
J: TRBJ2-1
CDR3: CASSFPTFGGRAHDEQFF
DNA: TGTGCCAGCAGTTTCCCCACGTTCGGCGGGAGGGCCCACGATGAGCAGTTCTTC

D: .
V: TRBV29-1
size: .
J: TRBJ2-7
CDR3: CSVEDSVYEQYF
DNA: TGCAGCGTTGAAGATTCCGTTTACGAGCAGTACTTC

D: TRBD1
V: TRBV12-3/TRBV12-4
size: once
J: TRBJ2-5
CDR3: CASRGGAQETQYF
DNA: TGTGCCAGCAGAGGGGGCGCACAAGAGACCCAGTACTTC

D: .
V: TRBV10-3
size: .
J: TRBJ2-7
CDR3: CAIRDPGRNSYEQYF
DNA: TGTGCCATCAGAGACCCGGGACGGAACTCCTACGAGCAGTACTTC

D: .
V: TRBV29-1
size: .
J: TRBJ2-1
CDR3: CSVVRVFSYNEQFF
DNA: TGCAGCGTTGTTCGGGTATTCTCCTACAATGAGCAGTTCTTC

D: TRBD2
V: TRBV7-2
size: .
J: TRBJ2-5
CDR3: CASSTSGSQETQYF
DNA: TGTGCCAGCAGCACTAGCGGGAGTCAAGAGACCCAGTACTTC

D: TRBD1
V: TRBV6-6
size: .
J: TRBJ2-7
CDR3: CASTKPGQTLSEQYF
DNA: TGTGCCAGCACCAAGCCGGGACAGACACTTAGCGAGCAGTACTTC

D: TRBD1
V: TRBV5-1
size: .
J: TRBJ2-1
CDR3: CASSIRGTGGYNEQFF
DNA: TGCGCCAGCAGCATACGCGGGACAGGGGGCTACAATGAGCAGTTCTTC